The 32 T cell receptor beta chains in this list originate from one sample, sequenced in a study of T cells in Graves' hyperthyroidism and ophthalmopathy. Amplification of TCR beta CDR3 regions used RNA as the template. Carried out on the TCR CDR3, a first-round RT-PCR used the HTBI primer set. Via MiXCR, TCRdb re-called the multiplex PCR reads, giving one row per CDR3 protein. The sample consists of hundreds of thousands of distinct CDR3 sequences, roughly 45% of them appearing once. Sequencing used peripheral blood or thyroid tissue (not recorded which). All receptors derive from an adult man with Graves' disease, either hyperthyroidism or ophthalmopathy (not recorded which).

The chain couples TRBV2 to TRBJ2-7, with 9 bases that match TRBD2. V trimming: 6 bases; J trimming: 0 bases; junction bases outside the gene matches: 6. The CDR3 is made up of 15 amino acids. The germline CDR1 and CDR2 sequences are SNHLY and FYNNEI. The CDR3 DNA is TGTGCCAGCAGAAACCCGACTAGCGGCTCCTACGAGCAGTACTTC. Translating gives CASRNPTSGSYEQYF.

The chain is built from TRBV2 and TRBJ2-7; D remains ambiguous. CDR3 length: 16 residues. V was cut by 3 bases and J by 0 bases, with 15 bases left in between. Germline CDR1 reads SNHLY; CDR2 reads FYNNEI. CDR3 nucleotide sequence: TGTGCCAGCAGTGATAGTCGGCCTTTGAGCTCCTACGAGCAGTACTTC. Residues: CASSDSRPLSSYEQYF.

The genes are TRBV20-1 and TRBJ2-7; 8 bases line up with TRBD1. This CDR3 has 15 residues. V trimming: 4 bases; J trimming: 6 bases; junction bases outside the gene matches: 14. Germline assignment: CDR1 DFQATT and CDR2 SNEGSKA (reference sequence). The CDR3 reads CSAIETRGRSVEQYF. CDR3 coding DNA: TGCAGTGCTATCGAAACCAGGGGGCGGTCCGTCGAGCAGTACTTC.

The rearrangement links TRBV15 to TRBJ1-4; D is possibly TRBD1 (6 bases). This CDR3 has 16 amino acids. The V end lost 3 bases, the J end lost 5 bases, and 16 bases lay between the germline ends. Germline values: CDR1 LNHNV, CDR2 YYDKDF (reference sequence). CDR3 in DNA: TGTGCCACCAGCAGTTCCAGGGACATTGGGAATGAAAAACTGTTTTTT. Residues: CATSSSRDIGNEKLFF.

This clonotype was observed a handful of times. V is TRBV7-4 and J is TRBJ2-5; 7 bases align to TRBD2. CDR3 size: 14 residues. CDR1 is SGHVT and CDR2 is SQSDAQ in the germline V gene. V lost 3 bases, J lost 5 bases, and 6 bases stayed unmatched. CDR3 region: CASSFEGGAETQYF. The CDR3 region has the DNA TGTGCCAGCAGCTTTGAGGGAGGGGCTGAGACCCAGTACTTC.

This clonotype was counted at least ten times. The chain uses TRBV7-9 and TRBJ1-2; perhaps TRBD1 as D (5 bases). V lost 5 bases to trimming and J lost 6 bases, with 16 bases between them. This CDR3 comprises 14 residues. Germline loops: CDR1 SEHNR, CDR2 FQNEAQ (reference sequence). CDR3 sequence reads: CASSPPNDSDGYTF. The DNA of the CDR3 is TGTGCCAGCAGCCCCCCTAACGACAGCGATGGCTACACCTTC.

This clonotype appeared a single time. A far larger clone lies a single base away; this is likely a read error. The chain is built from TRBV7-2 and TRBJ1-2, with D perhaps matching TRBD1 (5 bases). The CDR3 contains 12 residues. Germline lookup yields CDR1 SGHTA and CDR2 FQGNSA. As DNA, the CDR3 is TGTGCCAGCAGCTTAGAGGGGTATGGCTACGCCTTC. This gives the protein CASSLEGYGYAF. The full variable domain, with the rest looked up from reference TRBV7-2 and TRBJ1-2, is GAGVSQSPSNKVTEKGKDVELRCDPISGHTALYWYRQSLGQGLEFLIYFQGNSAPDKSGLPSDRFSAERTGGSVSTLTIQRTQQEDSAVYLCASSLEGYGYAFGSGTRLTVV.

To note about this clonotype: A much larger clone sits a single nucleotide away, making a read error possible. V is TRBV10-3 and J is TRBJ1-5; 10 nucleotides line up with TRBD1. Germline V CDR1 and CDR2: ENHRY, SYGVKD. The V segment lost 6 bases and the J segment 0 bases; nucleotides outside the gene matches: 11. This CDR3 spans 18 amino acids. The CDR3 DNA follows: TGTGCCATCAGCGGGGACAGGGGAAGTTTAGGTAGCAATCAGCCCCAGCATTTT. The encoded protein is CAISGDRGSLGSNQPQHF.

The J gene is TRBJ2-2, the V gene TRBV7-6; unclear D gene. Germline assignment: CDR1 SGHVS and CDR2 FNYEAQ. V was shortened by 1 base and J by 2 bases, with 8 bases between the two germline ends. This CDR3 spans 15 amino acids. DNA for the CDR3: TGTGCCAGCAGCTTAGACGTAGTAAACACCGGGGAGCTGTTTTTT. As protein: CASSLDVVNTGELFF.

The sample holds many counts of this clonotype. The J gene is TRBJ1-5, the V gene TRBV24-1; D is unclear. V gave up 4 bases and J gave up 2 bases, with 14 bases separating them. CDR1 is KGHDR and CDR2 is SFDVKD in the germline V gene. This CDR3 comprises 16 residues. The CDR3 DNA sequence: TGTGCCACCAGTGACCCTAGGGCGGGAGGCAATCAGCCCCAGCATTTT. Translation gives CATSDPRAGGNQPQHF.

V and J are TRBV5-4 and TRBJ1-6, with TRBD1 as a possible D gene (5 bases). The CDR3 runs 15 residues. Germline CDR1 SGHNT, CDR2 YYREEE (reference sequence). V gave up 4 bases and J gave up 6 bases, with 14 bases separating them. The CDR3 region is CASSRDRNPNSPLHF. In DNA form, the CDR3 reads TGTGCCAGCAGCAGAGACAGAAATCCTAATTCACCCCTCCACTTT.

This clonotype was picked up a small number of times. The chain employs TRBV6-1 and TRBJ2-5; 10 bases line up with TRBD1. From germline, CDR1 is MNHNS and CDR2 SASEGT. The ends lost 6 bases at V and 5 bases at J; junction bases unmatched: 3. The CDR3 covers 13 residues. This CDR3 is CASSVTGGETQYF. The CDR3 DNA follows: TGTGCCAGCAGCGTGACAGGGGGCGAGACCCAGTACTTC.

This clonotype was found many times. V usage is TRBV24-1 and J usage is TRBJ2-5; 11 bases match TRBD2. The CDR3 totals 14 residues. Trimming cost V 4 bases and J 7 bases; bases outside gene matches: 4. CDR1 and CDR2 from the germline V gene are KGHDR and SFDVKD. CDR3 sequence (DNA): TGTGCCACCAGTGACCCGGGGACTAGCGGGACCCAGTACTTC. It is translated as CATSDPGTSGTQYF.

Notes on this clonotype: Sequence at one end of the junction differs from germline and may be a read error. The chain links TRBV6-5 to TRBJ2-5, with TRBD2 identical over 8 bases. CDR1 is MNHEY and CDR2 is SVGAGI in the germline V gene. CDR3 length: 15 residues. For the CDR3, the DNA is TGTGCCATCAGTTACTCGGGGGGGAGACAAGAGACCCAGTACTTC. It is translated as CAISYSGGRQETQYF.

In this sample, this clonotype turned up many times. The chain carries TRBV10-3 and TRBJ1-4; D is unclear. The germline V and J ends were trimmed by 3 bases and 7 bases, with 9 bases remaining between them. The CDR3 is made up of 13 amino acids. CDR1 ENHRY and CDR2 SYGVKD come from the germline V gene. CDR3: CAISDPDGEKLFF. CDR3 nucleotides: TGTGCCATCAGTGACCCGGACGGTGAAAAACTGTTTTTT.

V usage is TRBV7-2 and J usage is TRBJ1-2; 8 bases agree with TRBD1. The CDR3 sequence is 14 residues long. Losses at the gene ends were 5 bases for V and 6 bases for J; bases not matched to a gene: 8. Germline V gene data show CDR1 as SGHTA and CDR2 as FQGNSA. The CDR3 loop reads CASSRQGLLNGYTF. In DNA, the CDR3 is TGTGCCAGCAGCAGACAGGGGTTGTTGAATGGCTACACCTTC.

Of note for this clonotype: Given a much more abundant clone one base away, this may be a read error. The genes are TRBV20-1 and TRBJ1-2; possible D gene TRBD1, 6 bases. Germline V gene lookup returns CDR1 DFQATT and CDR2 SNEGSKA (reference sequence). Trimming took off 4 bases at V and 7 bases at J, with 19 bases between the two ends. This CDR3 is 14 amino acids long. CDR3 sequence (DNA): TGCAGTGCTAAGGGTCTGGGGGCTAGTAGTGGCTACACCTTC. It is translated as CSAKGLGASSGYTF.

This clonotype was seen a few times. The gene calls are TRBV7-2 and TRBJ1-6; maybe TRBD1 (6 bases). The CDR3 length is 15 residues. Trimming took 5 bases from V and 7 from J, leaving 15 bases between them. Per germline, CDR1 SGHTA and CDR2 FQGNSA. The CDR3 reads CASSLRPGQNSPLHF. The CDR3 DNA follows: TGTGCCAGCAGCCTCCGGCCGGGACAAAATTCACCCCTCCACTTT. The full variable domain, with the rest looked up from reference TRBV7-2 and TRBJ1-6, is GAGVSQSPSNKVTEKGKDVELRCDPISGHTALYWYRQSLGQGLEFLIYFQGNSAPDKSGLPSDRFSAERTGGSVSTLTIQRTQQEDSAVYLCASSLRPGQNSPLHFGNGTRLTVT.

This clonotype was found a few times. V is TRBV2 and J is TRBJ2-7; D possibly uses TRBD1 or TRBD2 (5 bases each). Germline values: CDR1 SNHLY, CDR2 FYNNEI. The length of the CDR3 is 13 residues. Trimming cost V 6 bases and J 7 bases, with 16 bases left between them. The CDR3 here is CASRRTAEGEQYF. CDR3 bases: TGTGCCAGCAGACGGACTGCCGAGGGGGAGCAGTACTTC. Together with reference TRBV2 and TRBJ2-7, the CDR3 gives the full variable domain: EPEVTQTPSHQVTQMGQEVILRCVPISNHLYFYWYRQILGQKVEFLVSFYNNEISEKSEIFDDQFSVERPDGSNFTLKIRSTKLEDSAMYFCASRRTAEGEQYFGPGTRLTVT.

Regarding this clonotype: This could be a read error, since a much larger clone is one nucleotide away. The gene calls are TRBV6-5 and TRBJ1-5; 9 positions match TRBD1. The CDR3 contains 15 residues. The germline V gene encodes CDR1 MNHEY and CDR2 SVGAGI. The CDR3 here is CAISYRTGDNQPQHF. As DNA, the CDR3 is TGTGCCATCAGTTACCGGACAGGGGACAATCAGCCCCAGCATTTT.

This sequence joins TRBV5-1 and TRBJ2-7; D possibly matches TRBD1 or TRBD2 (5 bases each). Trimming removed 4 bases at V and 5 bases at J, with 22 bases between. Germline loops: CDR1 SGHRS, CDR2 YFSETQ. The CDR3 covers 16 residues. The CDR3 nucleotides are TGCGCCAGCAGCGCAGGGTTTGGGCAGGGACCGAACGAGCAGTACTTC. Translated, it gives CASSAGFGQGPNEQYF.

This clonotype was detected only a few times. The genes are TRBV7-2 and TRBJ1-2; no clear D. This CDR3 spans 13 amino acids. Germline CDR1 SGHTA, CDR2 FQGNSA. The ends were cut back, 6 bases at V and 2 bases at J, with 10 bases in the middle. CDR3 sequence reads: CASSPRYNYGYTF. In DNA, the CDR3 is TGTGCCAGCAGTCCCCGGTACAACTATGGCTACACCTTC.

This clonotype was observed a few times. CDR3 sequence: CSTSRGNTEAFF. In DNA, the CDR3 is TGCAGCACCTCTCGGGGGAACACTGAAGCTTTCTTT. This chain uses TRBV29-1 with TRBJ1-1, with D unclear. CDR3 length: 12 residues. The V end was cut by 8 bases, the J end by 1 base, with 11 bases between. Germline values: CDR1 SQVTM, CDR2 ANQGSEA.

The V gene is TRBV5-8, the J gene TRBJ1-3; a weak D match, TRBD1 (5 bases). Trimming shortened V by 4 bases and J by 4 bases, and 21 bases separated the two germline ends. Germline values: CDR1 SGHTS, CDR2 YDEGEE. CDR3 size: 17 residues. The DNA of the CDR3 is TGTGCCAGCAGCCAAGTGATCGGGGGTTACAAAGGAAACACCATATATTTT. This encodes CASSQVIGGYKGNTIYF.

This chain joins TRBV7-9 and TRBJ1-1, with D maybe TRBD1 (5 bases). The germline gives CDR1 SEHNR, CDR2 FQNEAQ (reference sequence). Trimming removed 3 bases from V and 13 bases from J, with 15 bases in between. This CDR3 has 12 amino acids. In DNA form, the CDR3 reads TGTGCCAGCAGCTTGGTGGGGGGGACGGTTTTCTTT. It yields the protein CASSLVGGTVFF.

The chain employs TRBV24-1 and TRBJ1-1; TRBD1 aligns across 7 bases. Unmatched junction bases numbered 6, after V lost 5 bases and J lost 4 bases. This CDR3 is 14 amino acids long. CDR1 is KGHDR, CDR2 SFDVKD, per germline. For the CDR3, the DNA is TGTGCCACCAGTGGCACGACAGGGAGCACTGAAGCTTTCTTT. It yields the protein CATSGTTGSTEAFF.

The chain carries TRBV5-4 and TRBJ2-2, with 7 bases matching TRBD2. CDR1 is SGHNT, CDR2 YYREEE, per germline (reference sequence). V lost 4 bases and J lost 0; bases outside the gene matches: 6. The length of the CDR3 is 16 residues. CDR3 residues: CASSPPSGPNTGELFF. The CDR3 DNA follows: TGTGCCAGCAGCCCGCCTAGCGGTCCGAACACCGGGGAGCTGTTTTTT.

Regarding this clonotype: At one end the junction does not follow the germline gene, possibly because of a read error. The chain uses TRBV7-4 and TRBJ1-4, with a weak D call TRBD1 (5 bases). This CDR3 is 16 amino acids long. Germline loops: CDR1 SGHVT, CDR2 SQSDAQ. The CDR3 loop reads CASSLGSGRGLEKLFF. DNA of the CDR3: TGTGCCAGCAGTTTAGGTTCTGGGAGGGGACTAGAAAAACTGTTTTTT. Full variable domain (remainder filled in from reference TRBV7-4 and TRBJ1-4): GAGVSQSPRYKVAKRGRDVALRCDSISGHVTLYWYRQTLGQGSEVLTYSQSDAQRDKSGRPSGRFSAERPERSVSTLKIQRTEQGDSAVYLCASSLGSGRGLEKLFFGSGTQLSVL.

This clonotype appeared many times. This sequence joins TRBV29-1 and TRBJ1-1; D not certain. Trimming pared 4 bases from V and 3 bases from J, leaving 15 bases between. This CDR3 is 14 amino acids long. The germline CDR1 and CDR2 sequences are SQVTM and ANQGSEA. CDR3 amino acids: CSVVFPRRDTEAFF. The CDR3 DNA reads TGCAGCGTTGTCTTTCCTCGAAGGGACACTGAAGCTTTCTTT.

V is TRBV5-1 and J is TRBJ2-5; D unclear. The CDR3 runs to 13 residues. Germline V gene data show CDR1 as SGHRS and CDR2 as YFSETQ. The germline V and J ends were trimmed by 9 bases and 2 bases, with 14 bases remaining between them. As DNA, the CDR3 is TGCGCCACCAAAACCGGCTATCAAGAGACCCAGTACTTC. Translating it yields CATKTGYQETQYF. The entire variable domain, with the rest obtained from reference TRBV5-1 and TRBJ2-5, is as follows: KAGVTQTPRYLIKTRGQQVTLSCSPISGHRSVSWYQQTPGQGLQFLFEYFSETQRNKGNFPGRFSGRQFSNSRSEMNVSTLELGDSALYLCATKTGYQETQYFGPGTRLLVL.

This clonotype was observed many times. The CDR3 DNA reads TGTGCCAGCAGCCCCCGCCGAGAGGCGGCCGGGGAGCTGTTTTTT. Protein sequence: CASSPRREAAGELFF. V is TRBV7-3 and J is TRBJ2-2; D unclear. The CDR3 sequence is 15 residues long. The V gene's germline CDR1 is SGHTA and CDR2 FQGTGA. Trimming stripped 5 bases from V and 6 bases from J, with 16 bases between.

The chain joins TRBV7-6 to TRBJ2-7, with 13 bases identical to TRBD2. The CDR3 has 15 residues. Germline V gene sequence: CDR1 SGHVS, CDR2 FNYEAQ. The ends lost 6 bases at V and 5 bases at J; junction bases unmatched: 7. The CDR3 here is CASSAPLAGGDEQYF. The CDR3 nucleotides are TGTGCCAGCAGTGCCCCACTAGCGGGGGGGGACGAGCAGTACTTC.